This T cell receptor (beta chain) appears in the sequencing data of a study of high-grade serous ovarian cancer treatment subgroups. About the research overall: Each sample yielded on average roughly 7,400 unique TCR beta rearrangements from 11,000 to 15,000 reads. Study-level points and caveats: Repertoire analysis covered CDR3 alone, not CDR1 or CDR2. Bulk tumor TCR sequencing gave no spatial information.

Trimming removed 5 bases at V and 0 bases at J, with 14 bases between. In germline, CDR1 is SQVTM, CDR2 ANQGSEA. This CDR3 contains 14 residues. With regard to this clone: Its antigen remains unknown.

TCRdb's table, derived via immunoSEQ multiplex PCR, lists solely in-frame clones and lacks some. The table shows 4,000 to 5,500 clones, with 65% to 85% occurring only once. The tumor samples were collected prior to definitive surgery or chemotherapy. This TCR derives from a human donor with high-grade serous ovarian cancer. Material for sequencing was tumor tissue. This sequence joins TRBV29-1 and TRBJ2-7; no firm D call. The CDR3, as DNA: TGCAGCGTTACTTTCATAGTGAGCTCCTACGAGCAGTACTTC. It translates to CSVTFIVSSYEQYF.